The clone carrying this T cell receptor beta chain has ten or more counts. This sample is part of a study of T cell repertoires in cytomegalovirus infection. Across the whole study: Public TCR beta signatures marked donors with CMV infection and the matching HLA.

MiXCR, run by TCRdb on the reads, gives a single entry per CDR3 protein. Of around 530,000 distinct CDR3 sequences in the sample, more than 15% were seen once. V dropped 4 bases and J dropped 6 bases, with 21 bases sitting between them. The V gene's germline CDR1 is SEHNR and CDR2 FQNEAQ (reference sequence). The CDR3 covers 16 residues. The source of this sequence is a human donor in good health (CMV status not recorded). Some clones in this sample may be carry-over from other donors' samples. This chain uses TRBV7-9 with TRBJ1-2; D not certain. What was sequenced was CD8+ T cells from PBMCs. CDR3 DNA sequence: TGTGCCAGCAGCTCCGACCATTTATTGGGCGTGGATGGCTACACCTTC. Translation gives CASSSDHLLGVDGYTF.